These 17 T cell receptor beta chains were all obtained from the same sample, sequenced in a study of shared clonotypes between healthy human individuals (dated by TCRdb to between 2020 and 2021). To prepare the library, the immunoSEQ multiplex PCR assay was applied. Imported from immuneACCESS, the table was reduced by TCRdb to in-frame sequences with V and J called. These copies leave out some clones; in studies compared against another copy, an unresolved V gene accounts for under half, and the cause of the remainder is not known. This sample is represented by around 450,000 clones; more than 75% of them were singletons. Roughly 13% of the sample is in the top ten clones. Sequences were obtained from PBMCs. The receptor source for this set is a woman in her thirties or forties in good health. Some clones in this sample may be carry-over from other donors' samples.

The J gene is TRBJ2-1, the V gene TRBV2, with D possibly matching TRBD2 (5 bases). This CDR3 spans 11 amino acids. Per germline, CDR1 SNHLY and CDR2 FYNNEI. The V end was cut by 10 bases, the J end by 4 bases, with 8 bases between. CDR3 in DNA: TGTGCCATACGCGGGTACAATGAGCAGTTCTTC. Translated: CAIRGYNEQFF.

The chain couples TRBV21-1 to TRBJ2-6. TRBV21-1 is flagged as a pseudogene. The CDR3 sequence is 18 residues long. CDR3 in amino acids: CASSKGGRGLAGANVLTF. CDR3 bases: TGTGCCAGCAGCAAAGGGGGGCGGGGACTGGCTGGGGCCAACGTCCTGACTTTC.

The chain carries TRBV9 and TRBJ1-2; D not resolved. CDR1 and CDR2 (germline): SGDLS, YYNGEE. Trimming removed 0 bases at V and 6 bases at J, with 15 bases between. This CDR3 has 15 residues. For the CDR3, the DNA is TGTGCCAGCAGCGTAGACCCTTTAAGGGCCAATGGCTACACCTTC. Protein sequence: CASSVDPLRANGYTF. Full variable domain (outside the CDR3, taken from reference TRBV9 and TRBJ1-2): DSGVTQTPKHLITATGQRVTLRCSPRSGDLSVYWYQQSLDQGLQFLIQYYNGEERAKGNILERFSAQQFPDLHSELNLSSLELGDSALYFCASSVDPLRANGYTFGSGTRLTVV.

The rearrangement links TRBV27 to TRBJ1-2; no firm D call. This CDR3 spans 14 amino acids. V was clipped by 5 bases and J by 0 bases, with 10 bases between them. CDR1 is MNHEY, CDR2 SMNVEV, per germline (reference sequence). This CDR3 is CASSAGRANYGYTF. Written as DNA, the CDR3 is TGTGCCAGCAGTGCAGGACGAGCTAACTATGGCTACACCTTC.

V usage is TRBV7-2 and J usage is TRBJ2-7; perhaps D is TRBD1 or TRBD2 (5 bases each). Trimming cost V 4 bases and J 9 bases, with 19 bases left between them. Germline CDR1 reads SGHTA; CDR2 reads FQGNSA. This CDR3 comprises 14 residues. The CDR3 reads CASSSRGGSPRQYF. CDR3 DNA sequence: TGTGCCAGCAGCTCGAGGGGTGGCAGTCCGAGGCAGTACTTC.

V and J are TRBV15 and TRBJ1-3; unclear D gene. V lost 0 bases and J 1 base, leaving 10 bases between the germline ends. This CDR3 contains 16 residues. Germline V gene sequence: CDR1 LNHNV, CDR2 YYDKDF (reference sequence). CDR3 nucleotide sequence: TGTGCCACCAGCAGAGAGGTGGAGACTTCTGGAAACACCATATATTTT. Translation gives CATSREVETSGNTIYF.

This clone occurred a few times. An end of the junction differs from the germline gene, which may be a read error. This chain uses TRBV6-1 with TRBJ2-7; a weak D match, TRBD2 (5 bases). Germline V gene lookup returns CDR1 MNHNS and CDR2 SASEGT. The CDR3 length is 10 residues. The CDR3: CASSDGGSQF. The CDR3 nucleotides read TGTGCCAGCAGTGATGGTGGGAGTCAGTTC.

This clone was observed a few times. The CDR3 region is CASSERDQETQYF. The CDR3 DNA is TGTGCCAGCAGTGAGCGGGACCAAGAGACCCAGTACTTC. The chain combines TRBV2 with TRBJ2-5; TRBD2 might be the D (5 bases). Germline V gene sequence: CDR1 SNHLY, CDR2 FYNNEI. Trimming took 3 bases from V and 0 from J, leaving 5 bases between them. The length of the CDR3 is 13 residues. Full variable domain (remainder filled in from reference TRBV2 and TRBJ2-5): EPEVTQTPSHQVTQMGQEVILRCVPISNHLYFYWYRQILGQKVEFLVSFYNNEISEKSEIFDDQFSVERPDGSNFTLKIRSTKLEDSAMYFCASSERDQETQYFGPGTRLLVL.

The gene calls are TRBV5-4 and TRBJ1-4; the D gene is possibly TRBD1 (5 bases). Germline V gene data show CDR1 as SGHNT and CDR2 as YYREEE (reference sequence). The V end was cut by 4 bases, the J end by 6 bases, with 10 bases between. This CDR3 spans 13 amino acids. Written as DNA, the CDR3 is TGTGCCAGCAGCATCGGGGGGGATGAAAAACTGTTTTTT. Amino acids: CASSIGGDEKLFF.

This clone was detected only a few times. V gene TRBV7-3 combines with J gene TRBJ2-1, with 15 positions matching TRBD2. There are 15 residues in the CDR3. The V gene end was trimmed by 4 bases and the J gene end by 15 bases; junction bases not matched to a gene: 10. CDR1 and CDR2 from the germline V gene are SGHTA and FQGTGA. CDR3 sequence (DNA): TGTGCCAGCAGCTCGACCGGGACTAGCGGGAGGAGGATGTTCTTC. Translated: CASSSTGTSGRRMFF.

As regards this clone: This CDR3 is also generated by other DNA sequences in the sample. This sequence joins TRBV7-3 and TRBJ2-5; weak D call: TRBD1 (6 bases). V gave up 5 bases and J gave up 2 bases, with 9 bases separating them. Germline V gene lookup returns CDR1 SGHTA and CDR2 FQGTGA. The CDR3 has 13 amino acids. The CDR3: CASSRDRQETQYF. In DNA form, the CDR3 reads TGTGCCAGCAGCCGCGACAGGCAAGAGACCCAGTACTTC.

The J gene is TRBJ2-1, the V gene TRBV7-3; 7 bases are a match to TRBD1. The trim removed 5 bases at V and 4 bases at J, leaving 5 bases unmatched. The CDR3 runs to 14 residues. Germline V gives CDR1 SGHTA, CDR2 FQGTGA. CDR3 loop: CASSPRTGYNEQFF. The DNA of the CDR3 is TGTGCCAGCAGCCCACGGACAGGTTACAATGAGCAGTTCTTC. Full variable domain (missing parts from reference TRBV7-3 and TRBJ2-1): GAGVSQTPSNKVTEKGKYVELRCDPISGHTALYWYRQSLGQGPEFLIYFQGTGAADDSGLPNDRFFAVRPEGSVSTLKIQRTERGDSAVYLCASSPRTGYNEQFFGPGTRLTVL.

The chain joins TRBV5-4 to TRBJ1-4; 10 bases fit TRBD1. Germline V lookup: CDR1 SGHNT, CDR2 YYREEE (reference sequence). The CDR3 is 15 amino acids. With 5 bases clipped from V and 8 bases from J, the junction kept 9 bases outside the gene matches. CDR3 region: CASRDRQGAEEKLFF. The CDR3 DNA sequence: TGTGCCAGCAGGGATAGACAGGGGGCGGAGGAAAAACTGTTTTTT.

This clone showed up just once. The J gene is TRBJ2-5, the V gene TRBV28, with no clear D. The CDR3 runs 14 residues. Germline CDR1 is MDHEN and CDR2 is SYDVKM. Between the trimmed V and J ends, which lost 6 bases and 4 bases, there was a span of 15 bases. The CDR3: CASRGPGDGETQYF. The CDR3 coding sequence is TGTGCCAGCAGGGGCCCAGGAGACGGAGAGACCCAGTACTTC. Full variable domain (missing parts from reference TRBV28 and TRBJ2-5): DVKVTQSSRYLVKRTGEKVFLECVQDMDHENMFWYRQDPGLGLRLIYFSYDVKMKEKGDIPEGYSVSREKKERFSLILESASTNQTSMYLCASRGPGDGETQYFGPGTRLLVL.

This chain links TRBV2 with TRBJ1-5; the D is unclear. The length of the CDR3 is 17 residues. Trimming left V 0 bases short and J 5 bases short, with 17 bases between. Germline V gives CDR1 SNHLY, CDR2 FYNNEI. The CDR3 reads CASSEALRTVPDQPQHF. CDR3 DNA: TGTGCCAGCAGTGAAGCGCTAAGGACGGTCCCCGATCAGCCCCAGCATTTT. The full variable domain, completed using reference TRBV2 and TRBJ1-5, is EPEVTQTPSHQVTQMGQEVILRCVPISNHLYFYWYRQILGQKVEFLVSFYNNEISEKSEIFDDQFSVERPDGSNFTLKIRSTKLEDSAMYFCASSEALRTVPDQPQHFGDGTRLSIL.

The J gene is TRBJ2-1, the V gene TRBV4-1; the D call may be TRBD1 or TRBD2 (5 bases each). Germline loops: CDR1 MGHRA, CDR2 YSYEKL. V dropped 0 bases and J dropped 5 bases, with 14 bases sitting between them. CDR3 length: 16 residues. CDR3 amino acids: CASSQDPGTLDNEQFF. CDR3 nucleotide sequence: TGCGCCAGCAGCCAAGATCCCGGGACCCTGGACAATGAGCAGTTCTTC.

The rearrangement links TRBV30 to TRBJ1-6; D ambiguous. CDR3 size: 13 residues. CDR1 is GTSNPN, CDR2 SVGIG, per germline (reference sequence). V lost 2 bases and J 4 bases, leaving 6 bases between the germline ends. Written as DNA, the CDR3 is TGTGCCTGGAGTCCCAGATATAATTCACCCCTCCACTTT. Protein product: CAWSPRYNSPLHF.